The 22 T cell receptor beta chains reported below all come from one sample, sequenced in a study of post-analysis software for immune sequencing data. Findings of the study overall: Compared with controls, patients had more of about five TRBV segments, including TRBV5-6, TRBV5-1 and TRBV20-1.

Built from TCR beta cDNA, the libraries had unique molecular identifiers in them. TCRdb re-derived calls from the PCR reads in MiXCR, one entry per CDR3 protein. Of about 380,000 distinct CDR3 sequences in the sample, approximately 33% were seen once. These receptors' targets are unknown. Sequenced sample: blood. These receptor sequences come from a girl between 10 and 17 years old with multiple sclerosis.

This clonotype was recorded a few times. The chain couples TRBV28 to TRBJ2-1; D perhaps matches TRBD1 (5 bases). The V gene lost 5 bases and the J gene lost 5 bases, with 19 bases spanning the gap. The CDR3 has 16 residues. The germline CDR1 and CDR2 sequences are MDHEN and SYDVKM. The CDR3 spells CASSPHLGRNHNEQFF. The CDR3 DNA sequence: TGTGCCAGCAGTCCTCATCTGGGGCGGAACCACAATGAGCAGTTCTTC.

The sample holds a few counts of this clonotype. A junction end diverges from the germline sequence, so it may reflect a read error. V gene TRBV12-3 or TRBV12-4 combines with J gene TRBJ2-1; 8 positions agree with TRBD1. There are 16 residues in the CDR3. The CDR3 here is CTSNKRTGKTHNEQFF. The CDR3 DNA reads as TGTACCAGCAATAAGAGGACAGGGAAGACCCACAATGAGCAGTTCTTC.

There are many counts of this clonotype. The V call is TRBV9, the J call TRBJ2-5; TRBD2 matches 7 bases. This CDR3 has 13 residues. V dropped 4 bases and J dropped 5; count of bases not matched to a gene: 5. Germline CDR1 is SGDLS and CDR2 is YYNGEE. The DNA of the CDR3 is TGTGCCAGCAGCCCCGCCGGGGGGGAGACCCAGTACTTC. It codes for CASSPAGGETQYF. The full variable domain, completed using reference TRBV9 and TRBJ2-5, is DSGVTQTPKHLITATGQRVTLRCSPRSGDLSVYWYQQSLDQGLQFLIQYYNGEERAKGNILERFSAQQFPDLHSELNLSSLELGDSALYFCASSPAGGETQYFGPGTRLLVL.

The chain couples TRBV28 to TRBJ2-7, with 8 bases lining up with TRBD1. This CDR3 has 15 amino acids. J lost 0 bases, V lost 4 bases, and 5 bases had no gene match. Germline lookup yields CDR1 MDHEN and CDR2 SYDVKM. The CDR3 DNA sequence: TGTGCCAGCAGTTCGCAGGGGGCTCCCTCCTACGAGCAGTACTTC. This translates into CASSSQGAPSYEQYF.

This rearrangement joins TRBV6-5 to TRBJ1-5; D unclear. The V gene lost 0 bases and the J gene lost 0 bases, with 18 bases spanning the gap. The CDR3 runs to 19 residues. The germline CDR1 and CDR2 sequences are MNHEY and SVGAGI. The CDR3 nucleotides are TGTGCCAGCAGTTACTCGGTGGCAACGTATGGGAGTAGCAATCAGCCCCAGCATTTT. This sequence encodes CASSYSVATYGSSNQPQHF.

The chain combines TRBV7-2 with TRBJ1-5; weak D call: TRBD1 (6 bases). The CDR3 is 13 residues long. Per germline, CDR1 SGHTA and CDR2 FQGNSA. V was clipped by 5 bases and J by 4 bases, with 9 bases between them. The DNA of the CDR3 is TGTGCCAGCAGCCGACAGGAAAATCAGCCCCAGCATTTT. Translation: CASSRQENQPQHF. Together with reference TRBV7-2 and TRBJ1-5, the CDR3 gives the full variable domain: GAGVSQSPSNKVTEKGKDVELRCDPISGHTALYWYRQSLGQGLEFLIYFQGNSAPDKSGLPSDRFSAERTGGSVSTLTIQRTQQEDSAVYLCASSRQENQPQHFGDGTRLSIL.

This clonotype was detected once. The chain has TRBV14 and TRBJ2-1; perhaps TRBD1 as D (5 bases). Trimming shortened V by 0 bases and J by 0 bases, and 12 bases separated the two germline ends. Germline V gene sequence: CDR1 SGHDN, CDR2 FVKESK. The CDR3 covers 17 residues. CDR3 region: CASSQDPTVYSYNEQFF. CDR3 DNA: TGTGCCAGCAGCCAAGACCCGACAGTTTACTCCTACAATGAGCAGTTCTTC. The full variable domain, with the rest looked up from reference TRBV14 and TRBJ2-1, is EAGVTQFPSHSVIEKGQTVTLRCDPISGHDNLYWYRRVMGKEIKFLLHFVKESKQDESGMPNNRFLAERTGGTYSTLKVQPAELEDSGVYFCASSQDPTVYSYNEQFFGPGTRLTVL.

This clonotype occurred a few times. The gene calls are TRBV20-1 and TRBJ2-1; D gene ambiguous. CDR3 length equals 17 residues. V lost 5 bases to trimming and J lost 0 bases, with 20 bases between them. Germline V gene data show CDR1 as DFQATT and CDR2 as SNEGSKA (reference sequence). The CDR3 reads CSASAVGGSHSYNEQFF. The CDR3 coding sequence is TGCAGTGCTTCAGCCGTAGGCGGAAGTCACTCCTACAATGAGCAGTTCTTC.

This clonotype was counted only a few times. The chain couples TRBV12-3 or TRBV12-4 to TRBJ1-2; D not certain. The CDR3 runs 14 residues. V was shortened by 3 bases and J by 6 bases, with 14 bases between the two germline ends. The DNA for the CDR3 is TGTGCCAGCAGTTTCGGCGGAGGGTACAATGGCTACACCTTC. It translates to CASSFGGGYNGYTF.

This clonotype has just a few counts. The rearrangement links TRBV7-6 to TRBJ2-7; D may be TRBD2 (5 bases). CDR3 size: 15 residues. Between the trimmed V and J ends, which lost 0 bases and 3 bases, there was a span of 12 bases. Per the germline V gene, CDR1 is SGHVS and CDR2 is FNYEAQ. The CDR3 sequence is CASSLALGSGYEQYF. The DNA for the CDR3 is TGTGCCAGCAGCTTAGCTCTGGGGAGCGGCTACGAGCAGTACTTC.

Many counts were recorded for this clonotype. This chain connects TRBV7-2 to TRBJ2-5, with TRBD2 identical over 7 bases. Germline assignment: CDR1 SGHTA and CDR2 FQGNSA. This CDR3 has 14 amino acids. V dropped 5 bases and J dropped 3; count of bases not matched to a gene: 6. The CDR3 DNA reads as TGTGCCAGCAGCCCCGGGCTAGCGGAAGAGACCCAGTACTTC. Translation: CASSPGLAEETQYF.

The CDR3 DNA sequence: TGTGCCAGCAGCGCCCAGGGGGGGGTCTACAATGAGCAGTTCTTC. It specifies CASSAQGGVYNEQFF. The J gene is TRBJ2-1, the V gene TRBV7-2; D may match TRBD1 or TRBD2 (7 bases each). The CDR3 covers 15 residues. The V gene lost 5 bases and the J gene lost 3 bases, with 14 bases spanning the gap. Germline CDR1 is SGHTA and CDR2 is FQGNSA.

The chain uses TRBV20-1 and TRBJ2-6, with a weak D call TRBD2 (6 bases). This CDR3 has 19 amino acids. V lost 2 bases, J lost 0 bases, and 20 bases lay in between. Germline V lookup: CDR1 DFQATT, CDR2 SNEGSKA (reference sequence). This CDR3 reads CSARPPGGRGFSGANVLTF. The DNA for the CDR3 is TGCAGTGCTAGACCTCCCGGAGGGCGCGGCTTCTCTGGGGCCAACGTCCTGACTTTC.

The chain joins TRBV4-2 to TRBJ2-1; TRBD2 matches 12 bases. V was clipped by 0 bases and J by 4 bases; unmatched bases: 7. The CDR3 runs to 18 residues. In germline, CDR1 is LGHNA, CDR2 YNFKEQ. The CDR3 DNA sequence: TGTGCCAGCAGCCAAGAAACTAGCGGGGGGCCAAGGTACAATGAGCAGTTCTTC. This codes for CASSQETSGGPRYNEQFF.

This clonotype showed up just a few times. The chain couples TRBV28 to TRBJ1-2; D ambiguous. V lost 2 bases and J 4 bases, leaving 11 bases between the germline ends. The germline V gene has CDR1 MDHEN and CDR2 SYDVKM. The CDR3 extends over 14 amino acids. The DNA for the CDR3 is TGTGCCAGCAGTTTAGATGAGGGTGTCTATGGCTACACCTTC. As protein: CASSLDEGVYGYTF.

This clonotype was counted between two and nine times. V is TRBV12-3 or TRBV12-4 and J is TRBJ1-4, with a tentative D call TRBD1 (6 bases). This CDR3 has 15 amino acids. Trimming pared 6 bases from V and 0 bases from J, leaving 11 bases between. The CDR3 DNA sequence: TGTGCCAGCAGAGGACAGACAGCAACTAATGAAAAACTGTTTTTT. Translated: CASRGQTATNEKLFF.

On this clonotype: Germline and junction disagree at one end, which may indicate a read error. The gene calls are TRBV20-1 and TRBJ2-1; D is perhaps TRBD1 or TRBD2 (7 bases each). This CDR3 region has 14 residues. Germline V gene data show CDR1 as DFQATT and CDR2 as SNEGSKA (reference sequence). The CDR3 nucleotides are TGCAGTGCCCGGGGAGGGGGCGCCTACAACGAGCAGTTCTTC. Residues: CSARGGGAYNEQFF.

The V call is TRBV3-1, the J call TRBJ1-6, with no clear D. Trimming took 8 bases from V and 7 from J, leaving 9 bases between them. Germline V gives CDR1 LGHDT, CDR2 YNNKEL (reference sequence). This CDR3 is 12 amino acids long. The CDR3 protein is CASSGENSPLHF. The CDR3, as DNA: TGTGCCAGCTCTGGGGAGAATTCACCCCTCCACTTT.

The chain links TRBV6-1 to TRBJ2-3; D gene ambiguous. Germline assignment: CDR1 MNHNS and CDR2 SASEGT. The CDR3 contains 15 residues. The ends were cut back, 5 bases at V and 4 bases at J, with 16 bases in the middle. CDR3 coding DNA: TGTGCCAGCAGTAGCGAGAGCGCACAAGCAGATACGCAGTATTTT. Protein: CASSSESAQADTQYF.

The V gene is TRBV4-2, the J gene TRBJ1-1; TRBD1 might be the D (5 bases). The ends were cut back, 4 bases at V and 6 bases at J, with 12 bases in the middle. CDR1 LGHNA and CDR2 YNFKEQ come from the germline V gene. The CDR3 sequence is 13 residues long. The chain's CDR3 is CASSLLLGAEAFF. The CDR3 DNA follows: TGTGCCAGCAGCCTCCTGCTAGGGGCTGAAGCTTTCTTT.

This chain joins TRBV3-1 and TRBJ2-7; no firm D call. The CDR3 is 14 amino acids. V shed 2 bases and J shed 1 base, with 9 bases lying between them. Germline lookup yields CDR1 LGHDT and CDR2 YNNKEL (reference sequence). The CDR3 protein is CASSQLMKSYEQYF. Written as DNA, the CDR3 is TGTGCCAGCAGCCAACTGATGAAATCCTACGAGCAGTACTTC.

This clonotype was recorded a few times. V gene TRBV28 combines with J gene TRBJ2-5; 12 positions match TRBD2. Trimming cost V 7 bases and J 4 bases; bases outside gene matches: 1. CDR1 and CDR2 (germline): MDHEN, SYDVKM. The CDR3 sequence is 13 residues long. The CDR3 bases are TGTGCCAGCACTAGCGGGGGGGGAGAGACCCAGTACTTC. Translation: CASTSGGGETQYF.